The clone carrying this TCR beta chain was counted many times. This sample is part of a study of breast tumors, draining lymph nodes, adjacent tissues. With 5 bases removed from V and 3 bases from J, the gap between germline ends came to 11 bases. CDR1 is MNHEY and CDR2 is SMNVEV in the germline V gene (reference sequence). The CDR3 loop spans 13 amino acids. Breast cancer patients provided tissue from their axillary draining lymph nodes. Using its own MiXCR run on the multiplex PCR reads, TCRdb lists one record per CDR3 protein. The sample contains 180,000 or so distinct CDR3 sequences, roughly 35% of which appear only once.

The V call is TRBV27, the J call TRBJ2-7; either TRBD1 or TRBD2 may supply D (5 bases each). The TCR comes from a female donor with breast cancer. Some clones in this sample may be carry-over from other donors' samples. Specimen: axillary lymph node tissue. CDR3 loop: CASSPGPFYEQYF. The CDR3, as DNA: TGTGCCAGCAGTCCGGGACCTTTCTACGAGCAGTACTTC.